The present T cell receptor beta chain was sequenced within a study of blood T cell repertoires in COVID-19. In terms of age and location, participants ranged from roughly 18 to 90 years and lived in roughly 22 US areas. Each participant's cohort was designated according to participant-reported clinical history. Original processing notes: By means of reference gene primer amplification, nucleated cell counts were estimated. TCRdb's table, derived via immunoSEQ multiplex PCR, lists solely in-frame clones and lacks some. V and J calls and clone size are as listed in that table; D and trimming were resolved from the DNA. Of 300,000 or so clones in the sample, roughly 89% are singletons; the top ten hold roughly 2.9%. This CDR3 contains 12 residues. Germline V gene data show CDR1 as KGHSH and CDR2 as LQKENI. V was shortened by 2 bases and J by 16 bases, with 15 bases between the two germline ends.

The sample consisted of PBMCs or T cells enriched from blood (not recorded which). The clonotype originates from a woman aged 45-59 years who had been exposed to COVID-19. The V and J genes are TRBV18 and TRBJ2-1, with D maybe TRBD1 (5 bases). DNA of the CDR3: TGTGCCAGCTCACCAAGGCAAACAGGCAATTTCTTC. Translation: CASSPRQTGNFF.